This TCR beta chain is drawn from a study of blood T cell repertoires in COVID-19. Original processing notes: By means of reference gene primer amplification, nucleated cell counts were estimated. Libraries were prepared by immunoSEQ multiplex PCR; TCRdb keeps only in-frame clonotypes and omits some of them. V and J calls and clone size are copied from that table; D and trimming were computed from the DNA. The table records 55,000 to 80,000 clones, 82% of them present only once. There are 15 residues in the CDR3. J gave up 1 base and V 4 bases, and 2 bases lay outside the gene matches. Per the germline V gene, CDR1 is SGHNT and CDR2 is YENEEA.

The genes are TRBV11-3 and TRBJ2-2; 8 nucleotides match TRBD1. Sequenced: peripheral blood. The sequence came from a human donor in a cohort sampled during active COVID-19. This CDR3 is CASSSGTGNTGELFF. The CDR3 nucleotides are TGTGCCAGCAGCTCCGGGACAGGGAACACCGGGGAGCTGTTTTTT.